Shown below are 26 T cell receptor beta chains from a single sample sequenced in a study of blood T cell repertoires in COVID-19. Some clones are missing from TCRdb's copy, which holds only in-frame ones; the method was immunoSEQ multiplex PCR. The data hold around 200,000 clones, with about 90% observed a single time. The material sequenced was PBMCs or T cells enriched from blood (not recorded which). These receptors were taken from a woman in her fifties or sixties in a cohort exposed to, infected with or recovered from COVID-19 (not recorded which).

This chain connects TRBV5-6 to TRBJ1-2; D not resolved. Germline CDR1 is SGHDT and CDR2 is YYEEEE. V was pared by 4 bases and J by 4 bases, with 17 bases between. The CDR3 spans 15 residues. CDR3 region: CASSSNGIVLYGYTF. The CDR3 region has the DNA TGTGCCAGCAGCAGTAATGGTATAGTGCTCTATGGCTACACCTTC.

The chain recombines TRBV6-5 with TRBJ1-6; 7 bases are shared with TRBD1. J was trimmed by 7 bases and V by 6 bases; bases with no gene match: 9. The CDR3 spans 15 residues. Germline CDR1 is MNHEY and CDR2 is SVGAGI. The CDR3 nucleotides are TGTGCCAGCAGCTTTCGGGACAGCCTAAATTCACCCCTCCACTTT. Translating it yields CASSFRDSLNSPLHF.

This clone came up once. The DNA for the CDR3 is TGCGCCAGCAGCCAAGGGGGGCTGGGCGGAGCTTTCTTT. Protein sequence: CASSQGGLGGAFF. This sequence joins TRBV4-1 and TRBJ1-1; the D gene is possibly TRBD1 (6 bases). This CDR3 spans 13 amino acids. The germline V gene has CDR1 MGHRA and CDR2 YSYEKL. V dropped 1 base and J dropped 10 bases, with 13 bases sitting between them.

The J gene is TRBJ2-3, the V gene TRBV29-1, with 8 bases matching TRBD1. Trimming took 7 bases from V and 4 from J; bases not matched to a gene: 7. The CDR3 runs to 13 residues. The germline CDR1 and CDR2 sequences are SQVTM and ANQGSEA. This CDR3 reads CSGGQALPDTQYF. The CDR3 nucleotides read TGCAGCGGGGGACAGGCTTTGCCAGATACGCAGTATTTT.

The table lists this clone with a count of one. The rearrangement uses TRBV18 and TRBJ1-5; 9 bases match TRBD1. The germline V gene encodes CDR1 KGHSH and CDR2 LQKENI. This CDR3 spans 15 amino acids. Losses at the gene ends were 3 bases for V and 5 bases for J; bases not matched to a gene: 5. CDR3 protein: CASSPQQGADQPQHF. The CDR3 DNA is TGTGCCAGCTCACCGCAACAGGGGGCCGATCAGCCCCAGCATTTT.

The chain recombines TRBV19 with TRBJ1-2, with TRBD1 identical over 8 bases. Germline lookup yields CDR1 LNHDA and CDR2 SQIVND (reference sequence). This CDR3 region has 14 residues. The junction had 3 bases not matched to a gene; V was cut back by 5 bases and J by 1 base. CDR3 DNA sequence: TGTGCCAGTAGTCTCGACAGGGGTAACTATGGCTACACCTTC. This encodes CASSLDRGNYGYTF.

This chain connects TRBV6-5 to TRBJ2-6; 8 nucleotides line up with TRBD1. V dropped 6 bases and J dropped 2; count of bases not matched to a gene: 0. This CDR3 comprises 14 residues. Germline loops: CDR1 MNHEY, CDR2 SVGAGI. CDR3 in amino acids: CASRDRAGANVLTF. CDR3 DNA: TGTGCCAGCAGGGACAGGGCTGGGGCCAACGTCCTGACTTTC.

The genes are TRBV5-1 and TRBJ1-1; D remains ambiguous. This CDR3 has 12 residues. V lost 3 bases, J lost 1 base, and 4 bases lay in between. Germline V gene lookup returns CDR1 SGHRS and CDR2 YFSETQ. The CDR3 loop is CASSWANTEAFF. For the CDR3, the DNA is TGCGCCAGCAGCTGGGCGAACACTGAAGCTTTCTTT.

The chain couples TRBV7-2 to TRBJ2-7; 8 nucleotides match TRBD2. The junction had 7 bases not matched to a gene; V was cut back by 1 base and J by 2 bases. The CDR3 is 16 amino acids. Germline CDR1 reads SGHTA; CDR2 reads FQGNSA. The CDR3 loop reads CASSLDPGGGAYEQYF. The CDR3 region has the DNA TGTGCCAGCAGCTTAGATCCCGGGGGGGGTGCCTACGAGCAGTACTTC.

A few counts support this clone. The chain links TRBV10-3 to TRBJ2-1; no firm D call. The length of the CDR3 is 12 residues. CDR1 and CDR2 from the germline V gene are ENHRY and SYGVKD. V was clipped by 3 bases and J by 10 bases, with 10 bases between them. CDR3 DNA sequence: TGTGCCATCAGTGACGTGGCCCCCGAGCAGTTCTTC. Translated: CAISDVAPEQFF.

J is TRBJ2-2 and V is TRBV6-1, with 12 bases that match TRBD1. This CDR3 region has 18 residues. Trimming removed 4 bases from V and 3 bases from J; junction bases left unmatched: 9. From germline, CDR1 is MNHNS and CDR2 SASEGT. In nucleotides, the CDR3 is TGTGCCAGCAGTGTCGGGACAGGGGGCGCCTATTACACCGGGGAGCTGTTTTTT. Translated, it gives CASSVGTGGAYYTGELFF.

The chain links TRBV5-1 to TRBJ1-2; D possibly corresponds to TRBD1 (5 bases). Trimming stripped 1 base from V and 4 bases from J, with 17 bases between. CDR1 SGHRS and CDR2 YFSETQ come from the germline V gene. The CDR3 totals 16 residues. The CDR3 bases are TGCGCCAGCAGCTTGAATGCAGGGAAATCTTTCTATGGCTACACCTTC. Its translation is CASSLNAGKSFYGYTF.

The CDR3: CASSQQGDTEAFF. CDR3 DNA sequence: TGCGCCAGCAGCCAACAGGGGGACACTGAAGCTTTCTTT. The gene calls are TRBV4-3 and TRBJ1-1, with 7 bases that match TRBD1. This CDR3 is 13 amino acids long. Germline loops: CDR1 LGHNA, CDR2 YSLEER. Germline trimming cut 2 bases from V and 3 bases from J; bases unmatched to any gene: 0.

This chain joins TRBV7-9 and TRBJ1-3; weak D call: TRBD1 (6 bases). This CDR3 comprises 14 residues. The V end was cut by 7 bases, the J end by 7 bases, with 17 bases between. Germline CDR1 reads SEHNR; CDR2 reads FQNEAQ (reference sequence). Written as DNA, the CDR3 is TGTGCCAGCACCCAGCAGGGGATAGCCAACACCATATATTTT. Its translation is CASTQQGIANTIYF.

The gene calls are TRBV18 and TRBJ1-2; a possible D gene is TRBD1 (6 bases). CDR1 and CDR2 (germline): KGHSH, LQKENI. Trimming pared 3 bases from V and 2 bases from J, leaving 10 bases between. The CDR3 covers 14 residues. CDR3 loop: CASSPAGANYGYTF. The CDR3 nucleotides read TGTGCCAGCTCACCTGCAGGGGCCAACTATGGCTACACCTTC. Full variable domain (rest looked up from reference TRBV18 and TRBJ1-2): NAGVMQNPRHLVRRRGQEARLRCSPMKGHSHVYWYRQLPEEGLKFMVYLQKENIIDESGMPKERFSAEFPKEGPSILRIQQVVRGDSAAYFCASSPAGANYGYTFGSGTRLTVV.

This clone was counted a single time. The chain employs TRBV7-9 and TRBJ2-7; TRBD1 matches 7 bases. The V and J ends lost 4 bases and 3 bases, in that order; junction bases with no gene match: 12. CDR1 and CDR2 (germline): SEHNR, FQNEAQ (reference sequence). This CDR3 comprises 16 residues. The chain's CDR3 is CASSSTDRAHHYEQYF. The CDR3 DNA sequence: TGTGCCAGCAGCTCTACAGACAGGGCCCACCACTACGAGCAGTACTTC. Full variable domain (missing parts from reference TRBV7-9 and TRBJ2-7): DTGVSQNPRHKITKRGQNVTFRCDPISEHNRLYWYRQTLGQGPEFLTYFQNEAQLEKSRLLSDRFSAERPKGSFSTLEIQRTEQGDSAMYLCASSSTDRAHHYEQYFGPGTRLTVT.

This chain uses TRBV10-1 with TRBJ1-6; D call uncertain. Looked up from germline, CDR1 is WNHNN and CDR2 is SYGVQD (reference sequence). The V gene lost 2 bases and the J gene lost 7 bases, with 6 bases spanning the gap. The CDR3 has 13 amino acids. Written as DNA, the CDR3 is TGCGCCAGCAGTGAGAATCTGAATTCACCCCTCCACTTT. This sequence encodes CASSENLNSPLHF.

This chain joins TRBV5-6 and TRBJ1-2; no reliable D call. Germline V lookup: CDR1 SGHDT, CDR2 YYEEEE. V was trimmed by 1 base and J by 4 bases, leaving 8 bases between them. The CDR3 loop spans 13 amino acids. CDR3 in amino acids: CASSLNQVYGYTF. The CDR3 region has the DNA TGTGCCAGCAGCTTGAATCAGGTCTATGGCTACACCTTC.

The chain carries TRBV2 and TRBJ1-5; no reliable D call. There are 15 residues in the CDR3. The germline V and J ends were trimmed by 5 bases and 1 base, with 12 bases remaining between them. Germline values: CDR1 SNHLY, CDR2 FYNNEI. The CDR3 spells CASSPGGKSNQPQHF. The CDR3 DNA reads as TGTGCCAGCAGTCCGGGAGGGAAAAGCAATCAGCCCCAGCATTTT.

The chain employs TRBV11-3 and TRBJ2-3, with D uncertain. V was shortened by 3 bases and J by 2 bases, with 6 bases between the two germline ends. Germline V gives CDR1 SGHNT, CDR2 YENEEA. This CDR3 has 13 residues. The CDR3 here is CASSFSSTDTQYF. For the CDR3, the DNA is TGTGCCAGCAGCTTTTCTTCCACAGATACGCAGTATTTT.

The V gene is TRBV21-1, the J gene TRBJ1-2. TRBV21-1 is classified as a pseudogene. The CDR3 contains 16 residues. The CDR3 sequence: CASSKAAGGPNYGYTF. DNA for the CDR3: TGTGCCAGCAGCAAAGCAGCGGGGGGACCAAACTATGGCTACACCTTC.

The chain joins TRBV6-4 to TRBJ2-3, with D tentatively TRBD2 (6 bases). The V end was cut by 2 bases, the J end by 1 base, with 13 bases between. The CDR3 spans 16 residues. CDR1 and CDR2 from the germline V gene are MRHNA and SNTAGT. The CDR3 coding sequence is TGTGCCAGCAGTGACAAGCCGGGGACTGGCACAGATACGCAGTATTTT. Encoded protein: CASSDKPGTGTDTQYF.

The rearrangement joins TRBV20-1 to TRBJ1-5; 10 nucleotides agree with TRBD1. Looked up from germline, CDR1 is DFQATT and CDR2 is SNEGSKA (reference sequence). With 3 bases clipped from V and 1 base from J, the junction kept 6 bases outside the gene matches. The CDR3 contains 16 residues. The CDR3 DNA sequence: TGCAGTGCTAGTGGGACAGGGGAGTTGAGCAATCAGCCCCAGCATTTT. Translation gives CSASGTGELSNQPQHF.

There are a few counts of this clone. The CDR3 loop reads CASSLSTYGEKLFF. The CDR3 nucleotides are TGTGCCAGCAGTTTATCGACTTACGGAGAAAAACTGTTTTTT. The rearrangement joins TRBV27 to TRBJ1-4; no firm D call. Trimming left V 0 bases short and J 8 bases short, with 10 bases between. The CDR3 is 14 amino acids. Germline CDR1 is MNHEY and CDR2 is SMNVEV (reference sequence).

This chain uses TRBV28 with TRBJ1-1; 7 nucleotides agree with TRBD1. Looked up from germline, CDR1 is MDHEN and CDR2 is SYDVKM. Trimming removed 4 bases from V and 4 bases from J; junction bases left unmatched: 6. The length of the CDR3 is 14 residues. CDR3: CASSSTGFVTEAFF. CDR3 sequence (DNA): TGTGCCAGCAGTTCGACAGGGTTTGTCACTGAAGCTTTCTTT.

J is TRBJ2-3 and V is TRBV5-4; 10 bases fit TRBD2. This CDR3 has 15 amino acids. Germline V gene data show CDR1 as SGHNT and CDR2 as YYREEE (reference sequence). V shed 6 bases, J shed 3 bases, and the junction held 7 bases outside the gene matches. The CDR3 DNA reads TGTGCCAGCACCCTAAGAGCGGGGGGGACAGATACGCAGTATTTT. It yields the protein CASTLRAGGTDTQYF.